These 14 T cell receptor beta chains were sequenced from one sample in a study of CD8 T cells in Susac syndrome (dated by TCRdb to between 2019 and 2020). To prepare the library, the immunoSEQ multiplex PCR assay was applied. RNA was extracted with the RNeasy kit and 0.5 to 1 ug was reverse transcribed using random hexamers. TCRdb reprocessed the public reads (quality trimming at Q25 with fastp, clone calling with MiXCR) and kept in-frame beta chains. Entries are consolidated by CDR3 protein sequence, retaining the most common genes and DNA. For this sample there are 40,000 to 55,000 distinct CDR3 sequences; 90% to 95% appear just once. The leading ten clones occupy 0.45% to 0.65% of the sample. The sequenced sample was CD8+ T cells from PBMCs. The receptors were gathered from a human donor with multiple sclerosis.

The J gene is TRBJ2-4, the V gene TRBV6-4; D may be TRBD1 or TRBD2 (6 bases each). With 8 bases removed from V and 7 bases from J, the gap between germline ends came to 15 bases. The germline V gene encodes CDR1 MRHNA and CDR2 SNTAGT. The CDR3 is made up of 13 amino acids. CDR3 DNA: TGTGCCAGCCTAATTAGGAGGGGGAACATTCAGTACTTC. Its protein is CASLIRRGNIQYF.

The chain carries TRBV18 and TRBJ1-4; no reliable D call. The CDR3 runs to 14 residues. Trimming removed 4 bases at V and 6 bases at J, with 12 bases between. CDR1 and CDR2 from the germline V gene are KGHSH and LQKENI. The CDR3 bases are TGTGCCAGCTCACTCGTGGGAGGTGATGAAAAACTGTTTTTT. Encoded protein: CASSLVGGDEKLFF. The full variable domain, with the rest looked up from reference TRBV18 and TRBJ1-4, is NAGVMQNPRHLVRRRGQEARLRCSPMKGHSHVYWYRQLPEEGLKFMVYLQKENIIDESGMPKERFSAEFPKEGPSILRIQQVVRGDSAAYFCASSLVGGDEKLFFGSGTQLSVL.

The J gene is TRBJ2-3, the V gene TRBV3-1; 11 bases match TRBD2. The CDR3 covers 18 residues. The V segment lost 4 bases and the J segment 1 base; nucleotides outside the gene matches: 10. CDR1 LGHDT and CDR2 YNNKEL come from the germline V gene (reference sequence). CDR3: CASSLVGTSGPRTDTQYF. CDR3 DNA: TGTGCCAGCAGCCTCGTCGGGACTAGCGGACCCCGCACAGATACGCAGTATTTT.

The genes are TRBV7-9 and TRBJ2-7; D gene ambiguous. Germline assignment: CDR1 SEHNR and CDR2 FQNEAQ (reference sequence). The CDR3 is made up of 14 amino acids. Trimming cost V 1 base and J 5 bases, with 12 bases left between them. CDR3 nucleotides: TGTGCCAGCAGCTTAGAAGGGCGATGGGACGAGCAGTACTTC. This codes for CASSLEGRWDEQYF.

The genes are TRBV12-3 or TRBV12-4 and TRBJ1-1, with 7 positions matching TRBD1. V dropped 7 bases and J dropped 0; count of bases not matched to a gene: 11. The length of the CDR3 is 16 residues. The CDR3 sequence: CASTFGPQGLNTEAFF. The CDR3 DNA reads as TGTGCCAGCACCTTTGGTCCACAGGGGCTGAACACTGAAGCTTTCTTT.

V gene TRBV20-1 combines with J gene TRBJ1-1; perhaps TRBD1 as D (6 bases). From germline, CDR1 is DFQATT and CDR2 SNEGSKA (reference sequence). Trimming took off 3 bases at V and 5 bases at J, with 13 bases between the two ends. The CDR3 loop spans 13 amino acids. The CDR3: CSARPRGATEAFF. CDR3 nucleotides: TGCAGTGCTAGGCCCAGGGGCGCGACTGAAGCTTTCTTT.

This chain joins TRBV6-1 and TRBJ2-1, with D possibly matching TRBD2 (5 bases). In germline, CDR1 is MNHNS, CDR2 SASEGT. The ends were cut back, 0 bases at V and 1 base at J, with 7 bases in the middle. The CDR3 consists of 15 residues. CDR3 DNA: TGTGCCAGCAGTGAAGCAACGGGATCCTACAATGAGCAGTTCTTC. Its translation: CASSEATGSYNEQFF.

CDR3 region: CASSSPGTDTQYF. Written as DNA, the CDR3 is TGTGCCAGCAGCTCACCGGGCACAGATACGCAGTATTTT. The rearrangement joins TRBV11-2 to TRBJ2-3, with no clear D. The CDR3 loop spans 13 amino acids. The germline V gene encodes CDR1 SGHAT and CDR2 FQNNGV. V dropped 4 bases and J dropped 1 base, with 6 bases sitting between them.

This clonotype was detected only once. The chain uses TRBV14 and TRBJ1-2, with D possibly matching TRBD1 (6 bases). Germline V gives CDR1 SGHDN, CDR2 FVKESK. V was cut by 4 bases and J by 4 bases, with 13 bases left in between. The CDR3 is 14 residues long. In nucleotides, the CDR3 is TGTGCCAGCAGCCCCGGGGGCCGACTCTATGGCTACACCTTC. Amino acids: CASSPGGRLYGYTF.

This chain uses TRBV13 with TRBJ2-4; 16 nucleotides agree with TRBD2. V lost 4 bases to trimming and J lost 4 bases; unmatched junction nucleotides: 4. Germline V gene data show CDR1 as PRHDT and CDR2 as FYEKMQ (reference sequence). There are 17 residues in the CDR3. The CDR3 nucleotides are TGTGCCAGCAGCTCCGAGGGACTAGCGGGGGGGAAAAACATTCAGTACTTC. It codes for CASSSEGLAGGKNIQYF.

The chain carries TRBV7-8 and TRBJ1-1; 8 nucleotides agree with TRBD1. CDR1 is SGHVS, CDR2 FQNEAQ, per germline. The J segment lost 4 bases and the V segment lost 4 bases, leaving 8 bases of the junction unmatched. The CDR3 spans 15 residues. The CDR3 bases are TGTGCCAGCAGCTCCAGGACAGGGTCGATCACTGAAGCTTTCTTT. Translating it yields CASSSRTGSITEAFF.

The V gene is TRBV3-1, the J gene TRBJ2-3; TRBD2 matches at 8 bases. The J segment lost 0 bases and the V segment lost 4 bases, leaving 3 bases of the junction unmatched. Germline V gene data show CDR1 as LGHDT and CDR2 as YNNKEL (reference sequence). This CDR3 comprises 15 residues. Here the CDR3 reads CASSLLAESTDTQYF. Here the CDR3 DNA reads TGTGCCAGCAGCCTACTAGCGGAGAGCACAGATACGCAGTATTTT.

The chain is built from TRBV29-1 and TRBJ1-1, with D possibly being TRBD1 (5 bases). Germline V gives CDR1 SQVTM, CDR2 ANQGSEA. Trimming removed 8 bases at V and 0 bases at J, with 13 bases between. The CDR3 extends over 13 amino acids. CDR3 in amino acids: CSLTAGLNTEAFF. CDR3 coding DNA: TGCAGCCTAACGGCAGGGCTGAACACTGAAGCTTTCTTT.

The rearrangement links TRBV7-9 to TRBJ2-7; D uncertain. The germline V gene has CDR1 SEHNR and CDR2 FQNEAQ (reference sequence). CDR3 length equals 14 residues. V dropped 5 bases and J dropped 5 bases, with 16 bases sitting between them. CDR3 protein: CASSSRSQPHEQYF. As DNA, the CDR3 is TGTGCCAGCAGCAGCCGATCCCAGCCCCACGAGCAGTACTTC.